The 9 T cell receptor beta chains given below trace back to one sample, sequenced in a study of shared clonotypes between healthy human individuals (dated by TCRdb to 2018 to 2020). For the CD8 naive samples, CD45RO-negative cells were positively selected for CCR7, yielding a CD45RA+CCR7+ population from which TemRA cells were excluded. The library was prepared using the immunoSEQ multiplex PCR assay. TCRdb obtained this table from immuneACCESS and retained in-frame rearrangements with V and J assigned. These tables miss some clones; where compared with another copy, unresolved V genes account for less than half of the shortfall, and the remainder is unexplained. This sample lists roughly 2 million clones; around 96% were detected once. Roughly 1% of the sample rests with the top ten. Sequenced input: naive CD8+ T cells sorted from blood. The sample's cell subset or site label, in plain terms: CD45RA+CCR7+. The receptors derive from a man aged 18 to 35 in good health.

To note about this clone: Other DNA sequences in this specimen translate into the identical CDR3. The chain links TRBV19 to TRBJ2-7, with D possibly matching TRBD1 (6 bases). The CDR3 length is 15 residues. Germline lookup yields CDR1 LNHDA and CDR2 SQIVND (reference sequence). V was shortened by 1 base and J by 0 bases, with 10 bases between the two germline ends. CDR3 sequence (DNA): TGTGCCAGTAGTATAGGAACAGGGAGCTCCTACGAGCAGTACTTC. This translates into CASSIGTGSSYEQYF. Full variable domain (remainder filled in from reference TRBV19 and TRBJ2-7): DGGITQSPKYLFRKEGQNVTLSCEQNLNHDAMYWYRQDPGQGLRLIYYSQIVNDFQKGDIAEGYSVSREKKESFPLTVTSAQKNPTAFYLCASSIGTGSSYEQYFGPGTRLTVT.

The sample holds one count of this clone. The chain uses TRBV5-6 and TRBJ2-7; 7 bases map to TRBD2. With 3 bases clipped from V and 1 base from J, the junction kept 10 bases outside the gene matches. The CDR3 spans 16 residues. Germline loops: CDR1 SGHDT, CDR2 YYEEEE. CDR3 coding DNA: TGTGCCAGCAGCTCAGGAGCTAGCGGTTATTCCTACGAGCAGTACTTC. Its protein product is CASSSGASGYSYEQYF.

J is TRBJ1-2 and V is TRBV5-4; 10 bases are a match to TRBD1. This CDR3 has 14 amino acids. In germline, CDR1 is SGHNT, CDR2 YYREEE (reference sequence). V was pared by 4 bases and J by 7 bases, with 7 bases of the junction left unmatched. This chain's CDR3 is CASSPGQGLAGYTF. CDR3 sequence (DNA): TGTGCCAGCAGCCCGGGACAGGGGTTGGCTGGCTACACCTTC.

This chain links TRBV25-1 with TRBJ2-3; no definite D call. Trimming shortened V by 2 bases and J by 3 bases, and 6 bases separated the two germline ends. Germline loops: CDR1 MGHDK, CDR2 SYGVNS. There are 13 residues in the CDR3. The CDR3 DNA follows: TGTGCCAGCAGTGAACCCTATACAGATACGCAGTATTTT. Its protein is CASSEPYTDTQYF.

This chain links TRBV28 with TRBJ2-1, with D perhaps TRBD2 (7 bases). The CDR3 is made up of 15 amino acids. CDR1 and CDR2 (germline): MDHEN, SYDVKM. The V and J ends lost 3 bases and 2 bases respectively, with 11 bases between them. CDR3 coding DNA: TGTGCCAGCAGTTTGGGGGGGGCAACCTACAATGAGCAGTTCTTC. Protein product: CASSLGGATYNEQFF.

This chain links TRBV28 with TRBJ2-5; 8 bases are shared with TRBD2. V lost 4 bases to trimming and J lost 0 bases; unmatched junction nucleotides: 13. Germline-derived CDR1 and CDR2 are MDHEN and SYDVKM. CDR3 size: 18 residues. CDR3: CASSSITLAGSYQETQYF. The CDR3 nucleotides are TGTGCCAGCAGTTCCATAACTCTAGCGGGTTCGTACCAAGAGACCCAGTACTTC.

Comment on this clone: Other DNA sequences in this specimen translate into the identical CDR3. The rearrangement joins TRBV27 to TRBJ2-7; possibly TRBD1 for D (5 bases). V lost 3 bases and J lost 3, with 9 bases in between. Looked up from germline, CDR1 is MNHEY and CDR2 is SMNVEV (reference sequence). The CDR3 consists of 13 residues. The CDR3 protein is CASSFSDSYEQYF. The CDR3 nucleotides read TGTGCCAGCAGTTTTTCCGACAGCTACGAGCAGTACTTC.

CDR3 in amino acids: CASTKPNRETQYF. Here the CDR3 DNA reads TGTGCCAGCACGAAGCCCAATCGAGAGACCCAGTACTTC. This rearrangement joins TRBV5-6 to TRBJ2-5, with D unresolved. Looked up from germline, CDR1 is SGHDT and CDR2 is YYEEEE. Trimming pared 6 bases from V and 4 bases from J, leaving 13 bases between. This CDR3 has 13 residues.

The chain employs TRBV6-5 and TRBJ2-7; D unclear. Trimming removed 0 bases at V and 2 bases at J, with 8 bases between. The CDR3 length is 14 residues. The germline CDR1 and CDR2 sequences are MNHEY and SVGAGI. For the CDR3, the DNA is TGTGCCAGCAGTTACTCGTCTGCGCCCTACGAGCAGTACTTC. Residues: CASSYSSAPYEQYF.